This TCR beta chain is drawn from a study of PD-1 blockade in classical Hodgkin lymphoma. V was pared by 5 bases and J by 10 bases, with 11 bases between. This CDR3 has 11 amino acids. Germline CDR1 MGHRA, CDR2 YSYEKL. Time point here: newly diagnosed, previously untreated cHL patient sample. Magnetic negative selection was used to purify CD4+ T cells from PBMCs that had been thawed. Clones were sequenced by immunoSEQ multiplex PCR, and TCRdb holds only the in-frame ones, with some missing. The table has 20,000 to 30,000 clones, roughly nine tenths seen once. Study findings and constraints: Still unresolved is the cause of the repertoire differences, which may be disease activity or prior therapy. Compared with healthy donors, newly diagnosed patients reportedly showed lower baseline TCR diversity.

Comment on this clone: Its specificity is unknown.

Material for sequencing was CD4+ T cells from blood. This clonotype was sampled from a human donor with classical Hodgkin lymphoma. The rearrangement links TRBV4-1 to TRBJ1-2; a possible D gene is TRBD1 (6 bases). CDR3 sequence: CASSGRGAYTF. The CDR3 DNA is TGCGCCAGCAGCGGACGGGGGGCCTACACCTTC.